A selection of T cell receptor beta chains follows, all from one sample in a study of T cells after posttransplantation cyclophosphamide. Here immunoSEQ multiplex PCR was the method, and the copy in TCRdb shows in-frame clones only, minus some. This sample carries some 37,000 clones, none of them present only once. Sample: PBMCs. The receptors come from a girl between 5 and 17 years old in good health, CMV-negative, and a related stem cell transplant donor. The CDR3 runs from the conserved cysteine through the conserved F or W.

j_call: TRBJ1-5
v_call: TRBV4-1
cdr3_aa: CASSHTGNQPQHF

j_call: TRBJ2-3
v_call: TRBV28
cdr3_aa: CASSLRLAGKQYF

j_call: TRBJ2-4
v_call: TRBV9
cdr3_aa: CASSVGDYDILAKNIQYF

j_call: TRBJ2-1
v_call: TRBV6-5
cdr3_aa: CASSRAGGPYNEQFF

j_call: TRBJ2-7
v_call: TRBV19
cdr3_aa: CASSRTSGSSYEQYF

j_call: TRBJ1-2
v_call: TRBV5-6
cdr3_aa: CASSLDRSNYGYTF

j_call: TRBJ2-1
v_call: TRBV5-4
cdr3_aa: CASSSERDGYNEQFF

j_call: TRBJ2-3
v_call: TRBV4-1
cdr3_aa: CASSQDREGTQYF

j_call: TRBJ2-5
v_call: TRBV7-8
cdr3_aa: CASSLALAGGRETQYF

j_call: TRBJ2-7
v_call: TRBV10-1
cdr3_aa: CASSEWTSGSSEQYF

j_call: TRBJ2-6
v_call: TRBV5-8
cdr3_aa: CASSLARRITFSGANVLTF

j_call: TRBJ2-2
v_call: TRBV7-2
cdr3_aa: CASRPTSGAGTGELFF

j_call: TRBJ2-3
v_call: TRBV7-2
cdr3_aa: CASSWGLAGMSTDTQYF

j_call: TRBJ1-2
v_call: TRBV5-6
cdr3_aa: CASSLGFRGRLDYGYTF

j_call: TRBJ1-5
v_call: TRBV5-5
cdr3_aa: CASSLETANQPQHF

j_call: TRBJ2-5
v_call: TRBV19
cdr3_aa: CASLNRVRQETQYF

j_call: TRBJ1-5
v_call: TRBV5-6
cdr3_aa: CASSRKGAGQPQHF

j_call: TRBJ2-7
v_call: TRBV7-8
cdr3_aa: CASSFRSGTAEQYF

j_call: TRBJ2-2
v_call: TRBV5-1
cdr3_aa: CASSLGQGLRTGELFF

j_call: TRBJ1-6
v_call: TRBV4-1
cdr3_aa: CASSPIGRDNSPLHF

j_call: TRBJ1-1
v_call: TRBV30
cdr3_aa: CAWSVWGAEAFF

j_call: TRBJ2-2
v_call: TRBV5-1
cdr3_aa: CASSLVVLGVATGELFF

j_call: TRBJ2-3
v_call: TRBV4-2
cdr3_aa: CASSQDGTASGVYSTDTQYF

j_call: TRBJ1-3
v_call: TRBV30
cdr3_aa: CAWSVGGSSGNTIYF

j_call: TRBJ1-1
v_call: TRBV28
cdr3_aa: CASNRGNTEAFF

j_call: TRBJ1-5
v_call: TRBV5-8
cdr3_aa: CASSLEGLRNQPQHF

j_call: TRBJ1-4
v_call: TRBV7-9
cdr3_aa: CASSLGEAVTNEKLFF

j_call: TRBJ2-3
v_call: TRBV7-2
cdr3_aa: CASSLVAGGPPDTQYF

j_call: TRBJ2-5
v_call: TRBV29-1
cdr3_aa: CSGEQGQETQYF

j_call: TRBJ2-3
v_call: TRBV4-1
cdr3_aa: CASSQVAGTSTDTQYF

j_call: TRBJ2-7
v_call: TRBV25-1
cdr3_aa: CASGTSGRYEQYF

j_call: TRBJ2-1
v_call: TRBV9
cdr3_aa: CASSVVGLADNEQFF

j_call: TRBJ2-3
v_call: TRBV5-6
cdr3_aa: CASSLEWGRSTDTQYF

j_call: TRBJ1-5
v_call: TRBV4-2
cdr3_aa: CASSQYNGQPQHF

j_call: TRBJ1-1
v_call: TRBV5-1
cdr3_aa: CPLGQGPNTEAFF

j_call: TRBJ2-7
v_call: TRBV11-2
cdr3_aa: CASRPGTYEQYF

j_call: TRBJ2-1
v_call: TRBV11-2
cdr3_aa: CASSRATDEQFF